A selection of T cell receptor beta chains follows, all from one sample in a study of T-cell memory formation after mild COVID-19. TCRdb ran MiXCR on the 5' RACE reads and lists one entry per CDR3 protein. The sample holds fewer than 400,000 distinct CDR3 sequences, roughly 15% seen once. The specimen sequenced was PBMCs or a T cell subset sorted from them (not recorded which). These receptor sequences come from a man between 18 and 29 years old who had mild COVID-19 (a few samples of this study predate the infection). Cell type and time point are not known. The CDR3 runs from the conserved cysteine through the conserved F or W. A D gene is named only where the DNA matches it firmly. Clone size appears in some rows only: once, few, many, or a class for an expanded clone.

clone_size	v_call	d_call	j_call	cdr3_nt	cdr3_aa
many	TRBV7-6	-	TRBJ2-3	TGTGCCAGCAGCTTGGGGGGAACCCCCTACACAGATACGCAGTATTTT	CASSLGGTPYTDTQYF
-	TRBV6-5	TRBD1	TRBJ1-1	TGTGCCAGCAGTTACGGGACAGGGGGCCTGAACACTGAAGCTTTCTTT	CASSYGTGGLNTEAFF
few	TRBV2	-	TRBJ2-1	TGTGCCAGCAGTGTAATTGATTACAATGAGCAGTTCTTC	CASSVIDYNEQFF
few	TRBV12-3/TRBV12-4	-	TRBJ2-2	TGTGCCAGCAGCCCCCTGACCACCGGGGAGCTGTTTTTT	CASSPLTTGELFF
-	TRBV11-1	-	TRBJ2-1	TGTGCCAGCAGCCCAGGACTCTTCCAATGGCAGTTCTTC	CASSPGLFQWQFF
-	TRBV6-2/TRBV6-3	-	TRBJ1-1	TGTGCCAGCAGTTACTCCTACAGCGAAGCTTTCTTT	CASSYSYSEAFF
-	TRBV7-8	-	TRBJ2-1	TGTGCCAGCAGCCCATCCAGGGGGGGGGGCGAGTACAATGAGCAGTTCTTC	CASSPSRGGGEYNEQFF
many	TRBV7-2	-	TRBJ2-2	TGTGCCAGCAGCTCTCAGGGAACCGGGGAGCTGTTTTTT	CASSSQGTGELFF
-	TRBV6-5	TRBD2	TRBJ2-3	TGTGCCAGCAGCCACGGAGCGGGGGGGCCCCCAGATACGCAGTATTTT	CASSHGAGGPPDTQYF
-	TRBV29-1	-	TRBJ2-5	TGCAGCGTTGAAGATCGGGCCGGAGAGACCCAGTACTTC	CSVEDRAGETQYF
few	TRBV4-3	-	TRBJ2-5	TGCGCCAGCAGCCAAGATCGAACAAACGGTGAGACCCAGTACTTC	CASSQDRTNGETQYF
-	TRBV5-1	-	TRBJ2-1	TGCGCCAGCAGCTTGGAGTATCAAGTCTATGAGCAGTTCTTC	CASSLEYQVYEQFF
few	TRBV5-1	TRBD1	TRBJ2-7	TGCGCCAGCAGCCCGGGACAGGGATCGGACGAGCAGTACTTC	CASSPGQGSDEQYF
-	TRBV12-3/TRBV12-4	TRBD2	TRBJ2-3	TGTGCCAGCAGTCTAAGGCGGGGGGTGAGAGATACGCAGTATTTT	CASSLRRGVRDTQYF
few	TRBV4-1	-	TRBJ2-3	TGCGCCAGCAGCCAGGGGGCGGGAGATACGCAGTATTTT	CASSQGAGDTQYF